The entry below gives a single T cell receptor beta chain sequence along with its context. This sample stems from a study of blood T cell repertoires in COVID-19. Study context: Samples of COVID-19 (acute and convalescent) were obtained from the United States, Italy and Spain. Sources were T cells, B-cell-depleted T cells, or PBMCs; the material itself was cDNA or gDNA.

Profiled with immunoSEQ multiplex PCR; TCRdb holds only in-frame clones, not every one. The sample has roughly 100,000 clones, around 93% seen once. Sample: peripheral blood. This sequence was found in a human donor with active COVID-19. The donor label of this sample is uncertain.

CDR3 residues: CASSLDGGVSYEQYF. CDR3 DNA: TGCGCCAGCAGCTTGGACGGGGGGGTCTCCTACGAGCAGTACTTC. This chain uses TRBV5-1 with TRBJ2-7; TRBD2 matches at 8 bases. Trimming took 0 bases from V and 0 from J; bases not matched to a gene: 2. CDR1 SGHRS and CDR2 YFSETQ come from the germline V gene. The CDR3 runs 15 residues.